This T cell receptor (beta chain) emerged from a study of cytomegalovirus exposure and HLA in healthy donors. Germline-derived CDR1 and CDR2 are MNHEY and SMNVEV (reference sequence). This CDR3 has 17 residues. Between the trimmed V and J ends, which lost 6 bases and 0 bases, there was a span of 15 bases. Overall study findings and caveats: Follow-up analysis later connected one missense variant in DCLRE1C with trimming of TCR beta V- and J-genes. Rarity marked most TCR sequences, yet some public TCRs occurred in many donors. A later analysis reportedly found that, within productive TCRs, an Asian-associated ancestry cluster had fewer N-insertions than the mean observed across the roughly 610 donors.

On this clone: No antigen is known for it.

Amplification used 60 Vbeta primers and 13 Jbeta primers. The assay was immunoSEQ multiplex PCR, and TCRdb's table has in-frame clones only and misses some. The sample records approximately 210,000 clones, more than 75% being singletons. This clonotype originated in a man under 40 in good health and CMV-seronegative. The sequenced sample consisted of PBMCs. The genes are TRBV27 and TRBJ2-6; the D gene is possibly TRBD1 (6 bases). Here the CDR3 reads CASSPWGQSSGANVLTF. In DNA form, the CDR3 reads TGTGCCAGCAGCCCGTGGGGACAATCCTCTGGGGCCAACGTCCTGACTTTC.